This is a list of T cell receptor beta chains from one sample in a study of T cell repertoires in cytomegalovirus infection. For these TCRs, the target antigens are not known. Each CDR3 protein is one row after TCRdb ran MiXCR on the reads. The repertoire holds hundreds of thousands of distinct CDR3 sequences, with around a third as singletons. Sequencing used cultured PBMCs, obtained from culture after CMV antigen stimulation. These receptors all come from a human donor in good health (CMV status not recorded). Some clones in this sample may be carry-over from other donors' samples. CDR3s include the opening cysteine and the closing phenylalanine or tryptophan. Each record gives: CDR3 DNA, CDR3 protein, D gene, V gene, clone size, J gene. D genes are given only for firm matches. Clone size appears in some rows only: once, few, many, or a class for an expanded clone.

cdr3_nt: TGTGCCAGCAGTCCCATGGTGGGTAGCGGGAGTTATGATACGCAGTATTTT; cdr3_aa: CASSPMVGSGSYDTQYF; d_call: TRBD2; v_call: TRBV6-2/TRBV6-3; clone_size: NA; j_call: TRBJ2-3
cdr3_nt: TGTGCCAGCAGCTTAAAAGAAAGGGCGGTAAAGTACTTC; cdr3_aa: CASSLKERAVKYF; d_call: NA; v_call: TRBV7-8; clone_size: NA; j_call: TRBJ2-7
cdr3_nt: TGTGCTAGTGGTTTGGTAACATTGTACGGCTACAATGAGCAGTTCTTC; cdr3_aa: CASGLVTLYGYNEQFF; d_call: NA; v_call: TRBV12-5; clone_size: NA; j_call: TRBJ2-1
cdr3_nt: TGTGCCAGTCAACCGGGACAGGGGGGCTACGAGCAGTACTTC; cdr3_aa: CASQPGQGGYEQYF; d_call: TRBD1; v_call: TRBV7-2; clone_size: few; j_call: TRBJ2-7
cdr3_nt: TGTGCCAGCAGTGAATTGGGACAGGGTTTGGATGGCTACACCTTC; cdr3_aa: CASSELGQGLDGYTF; d_call: TRBD1; v_call: TRBV2; clone_size: few; j_call: TRBJ1-2
cdr3_nt: TGTGCCAGCAAAAACCGGGACACCCATATCTACGAGCAGTACTTC; cdr3_aa: CASKNRDTHIYEQYF; d_call: NA; v_call: TRBV2; clone_size: NA; j_call: TRBJ2-7
cdr3_nt: TGTGCCAGCTACGACAGGGAGGTGGGCAATCAGCCCCAGCATTTT; cdr3_aa: CASYDREVGNQPQHF; d_call: TRBD1; v_call: TRBV25-1; clone_size: few; j_call: TRBJ1-5
cdr3_nt: TGTGCCAGCAGTCTCGGGTCGCCAGGGAATCAGCCCCAGCATTTT; cdr3_aa: CASSLGSPGNQPQHF; d_call: NA; v_call: TRBV6-1; clone_size: many; j_call: TRBJ1-5
cdr3_nt: TGTGCTAGTGGTTTCAGAGGTATCCAAGAGACCCAGTACTTC; cdr3_aa: CASGFRGIQETQYF; d_call: NA; v_call: TRBV12-5; clone_size: few; j_call: TRBJ2-5
cdr3_nt: TGTGCCAGCAGTGAAATCGGCGGAGCGGGTGGCGTGGACGAAGAGACCCAGTACTTC; cdr3_aa: CASSEIGGAGGVDEETQYF; d_call: NA; v_call: TRBV6-1; clone_size: NA; j_call: TRBJ2-5
cdr3_nt: TGTGCCATCAGTTCTAGCTCCTATGAGCAGTACTTC; cdr3_aa: CAISSSSYEQYF; d_call: NA; v_call: TRBV10-3; clone_size: NA; j_call: TRBJ2-7
cdr3_nt: TGCGCCAGCAGCACCCGGACAGGGTTGAACACTGAAGCTTTCTTT; cdr3_aa: CASSTRTGLNTEAFF; d_call: TRBD1; v_call: TRBV4-1; clone_size: NA; j_call: TRBJ1-1
cdr3_nt: TGTGCCAGCAGCTCCCAGACAGGGACAGATACGCAGTATTTT; cdr3_aa: CASSSQTGTDTQYF; d_call: TRBD1; v_call: TRBV7-2; clone_size: many; j_call: TRBJ2-3
cdr3_nt: TGTGCCAGCAGCTTCCTAGACCACTATGGCTACACCTTC; cdr3_aa: CASSFLDHYGYTF; d_call: NA; v_call: TRBV7-4; clone_size: NA; j_call: TRBJ1-2
cdr3_nt: TGTGCCAGCAGCCCAACAGGGGTGGCTAGTTGGGGCTACACCTTC; cdr3_aa: CASSPTGVASWGYTF; d_call: TRBD1; v_call: TRBV7-2; clone_size: many; j_call: TRBJ1-2
cdr3_nt: TGCAGTGCTAGAGATAGTTCGGGACTGATTAATGAAAAACTGTTTTTT; cdr3_aa: CSARDSSGLINEKLFF; d_call: NA; v_call: TRBV20-1; clone_size: few; j_call: TRBJ1-4
cdr3_nt: TGTGCCAGCAGCAAGTATACGGGCCCGGACTATGGCTACACCTTC; cdr3_aa: CASSKYTGPDYGYTF; d_call: NA; v_call: TRBV6-1; clone_size: NA; j_call: TRBJ1-2
cdr3_nt: TGCGCCAGCAGCCAAGATCAGTGGGACGCAGGGGCCAACGTCCTGACTTTC; cdr3_aa: CASSQDQWDAGANVLTF; d_call: NA; v_call: TRBV4-1; clone_size: few; j_call: TRBJ2-6
cdr3_nt: TGTGCCAGTAGTATAGACGATCTGCGGACTGAAGCTTTCTTT; cdr3_aa: CASSIDDLRTEAFF; d_call: NA; v_call: TRBV19; clone_size: NA; j_call: TRBJ1-1
cdr3_nt: TGTGCCAGCAGTTTAAAAAGGGACGGAGGGAACACCGGGGAGCTGTTTTTT; cdr3_aa: CASSLKRDGGNTGELFF; d_call: NA; v_call: TRBV27; clone_size: NA; j_call: TRBJ2-2
cdr3_nt: TGTGCCAGCTCACCACCCGGGACAGGGAACTACGAGCAGTACTTC; cdr3_aa: CASSPPGTGNYEQYF; d_call: TRBD1; v_call: TRBV18; clone_size: NA; j_call: TRBJ2-7
cdr3_nt: TGTGCCAGCAGCTGGACCCAGAGCTCCTACAATGAGCAGTTCTTC; cdr3_aa: CASSWTQSSYNEQFF; d_call: NA; v_call: TRBV7-6; clone_size: NA; j_call: TRBJ2-1
cdr3_nt: TGTGCCAGCAGCTATTACTTCTCTGGAAACACCATATATTTT; cdr3_aa: CASSYYFSGNTIYF; d_call: NA; v_call: TRBV7-9; clone_size: few; j_call: TRBJ1-3
cdr3_nt: TGTGCCCTAATCTCCCTGGGGTCGATCACTGAAGCTTTCTTT; cdr3_aa: CALISLGSITEAFF; d_call: NA; v_call: TRBV7-3; clone_size: NA; j_call: TRBJ1-1
cdr3_nt: TGTGCCAGCAGTTACTCCCCTCCCGGGGAGCTGTTTTTT; cdr3_aa: CASSYSPPGELFF; d_call: NA; v_call: TRBV6-5; clone_size: NA; j_call: TRBJ2-2
cdr3_nt: TGTGCCAGCAGCCAAGAGGCAGGGGAGACTTCACCCCTCCACTTT; cdr3_aa: CASSQEAGETSPLHF; d_call: NA; v_call: TRBV4-2; clone_size: NA; j_call: TRBJ1-6
cdr3_nt: TGTGCCAGCAGCCCCGGACTCGTAGGGGCAAGCTCCTACAATGAGCAGTTCTTC; cdr3_aa: CASSPGLVGASSYNEQFF; d_call: NA; v_call: TRBV7-6; clone_size: NA; j_call: TRBJ2-1
cdr3_nt: TGTGCCAGCAGCCAAGCGGGACTAGCGGGGGGTGAGCCTCCTACGCAGTATTTT; cdr3_aa: CASSQAGLAGGEPPTQYF; d_call: TRBD2; v_call: TRBV3-1; clone_size: NA; j_call: TRBJ2-3
cdr3_nt: TGCAGTGCTAGAGATACCGGGGGCCGCACAGATACGCAGTATTTT; cdr3_aa: CSARDTGGRTDTQYF; d_call: NA; v_call: TRBV20-1; clone_size: NA; j_call: TRBJ2-3
cdr3_nt: TGTGCCAGCATTTCACACCAGGGACAGAACTCCTACGAGCAGTACTTC; cdr3_aa: CASISHQGQNSYEQYF; d_call: TRBD1; v_call: TRBV6-2/TRBV6-3; clone_size: few; j_call: TRBJ2-7
cdr3_nt: TGTGCCAGCAGGGGACAGTACGGGGAGCTGTTTTTT; cdr3_aa: CASRGQYGELFF; d_call: TRBD1; v_call: TRBV28; clone_size: NA; j_call: TRBJ2-2
cdr3_nt: TGTGCCAGTAGTATCACTGACCAAGAGACCCAGTACTTC; cdr3_aa: CASSITDQETQYF; d_call: NA; v_call: TRBV19; clone_size: NA; j_call: TRBJ2-5
cdr3_nt: TGCGCCAGCAGCTTGTCAGGGACAGTCTCCTACAATGAGCAGTTCTTC; cdr3_aa: CASSLSGTVSYNEQFF; d_call: TRBD1; v_call: TRBV5-1; clone_size: many; j_call: TRBJ2-1
cdr3_nt: TGTGCCAGCAGCACACCACTTGGCAGGGGAGATGGCTACACCTTC; cdr3_aa: CASSTPLGRGDGYTF; d_call: NA; v_call: TRBV7-2; clone_size: few; j_call: TRBJ1-2
cdr3_nt: TGTGCCAGCAGTGAGGTTGGGGTGTACACCGGGGAGCTGTTTTTT; cdr3_aa: CASSEVGVYTGELFF; d_call: NA; v_call: TRBV6-2/TRBV6-3; clone_size: NA; j_call: TRBJ2-2
cdr3_nt: TGTGCCAGCAGCTTAGATCAACTAAATTCACCCCTCCACTTT; cdr3_aa: CASSLDQLNSPLHF; d_call: NA; v_call: TRBV7-9; clone_size: few; j_call: TRBJ1-6
cdr3_nt: TGTGCCAGCAGTGAGCTCTCCAGGGATTCACCCCTCCACTTT; cdr3_aa: CASSELSRDSPLHF; d_call: NA; v_call: TRBV2; clone_size: NA; j_call: TRBJ1-6
cdr3_nt: TGTGCCAGCAGCCATCGGACTAGTTCAGATACGCAGTATTTT; cdr3_aa: CASSHRTSSDTQYF; d_call: TRBD2; v_call: TRBV7-2; clone_size: many; j_call: TRBJ2-3
cdr3_nt: TGTGCCAGCTCACCCGTGTGGGAGGGTGAGCAGTTCTTC; cdr3_aa: CASSPVWEGEQFF; d_call: TRBD2; v_call: TRBV18; clone_size: few; j_call: TRBJ2-1
cdr3_nt: TGTGCCAGCAGCCAAGATCCTGGCGGGGGGGCCACAGATACGCAGTATTTT; cdr3_aa: CASSQDPGGGATDTQYF; d_call: TRBD2; v_call: TRBV4-2; clone_size: few; j_call: TRBJ2-3
cdr3_nt: TGTGCCAGCAGCCTCCCGGAAAGGGTAGGGAATGAAAAACTGTTTTTT; cdr3_aa: CASSLPERVGNEKLFF; d_call: NA; v_call: TRBV7-4; clone_size: few; j_call: TRBJ1-4
cdr3_nt: TGCGCCAGCAGCCAAGATGACATCAGTTTGGGCTCTGGAAACACCATATATTTT; cdr3_aa: CASSQDDISLGSGNTIYF; d_call: NA; v_call: TRBV4-3; clone_size: few; j_call: TRBJ1-3
cdr3_nt: TGCAGTGCTAGAGATGTGGAGGGGGCACCGAATCAGCCCCAGCATTTT; cdr3_aa: CSARDVEGAPNQPQHF; d_call: TRBD1; v_call: TRBV20-1; clone_size: few; j_call: TRBJ1-5
cdr3_nt: TGCGCCAGCAGCTACCTAGACAGACGACCTAGGGGCTACACCTTC; cdr3_aa: CASSYLDRRPRGYTF; d_call: NA; v_call: TRBV4-1; clone_size: NA; j_call: TRBJ1-2
cdr3_nt: TGCAGTGCTAGAGGAGTTGCCACAGATACGCAGTATTTT; cdr3_aa: CSARGVATDTQYF; d_call: NA; v_call: TRBV20-1; clone_size: NA; j_call: TRBJ2-3
cdr3_nt: TGTGCCAGTAGTCTCCCACAGGTCAACAATGAGCAGTTCTTC; cdr3_aa: CASSLPQVNNEQFF; d_call: NA; v_call: TRBV19; clone_size: NA; j_call: TRBJ2-1
cdr3_nt: TGTGCCAGCAGTCCCCAGTGGGGTGTAGCCAAAAACATTCAGTACTTC; cdr3_aa: CASSPQWGVAKNIQYF; d_call: NA; v_call: TRBV27; clone_size: NA; j_call: TRBJ2-4
cdr3_nt: TGTGCCAGCAGTTACCTTGACAGGGGGAACACCGGGGAGCTGTTTTTT; cdr3_aa: CASSYLDRGNTGELFF; d_call: TRBD1; v_call: TRBV6-2/TRBV6-3; clone_size: NA; j_call: TRBJ2-2
cdr3_nt: TGTGCCAGCAGGTCAAGGGGCGTAGATACGCAGTATTTT; cdr3_aa: CASRSRGVDTQYF; d_call: NA; v_call: TRBV5-4; clone_size: NA; j_call: TRBJ2-3
cdr3_nt: TGTGCCAGCAGTTTACGGGGTAATAGCAATCAGCCCCAGCATTTT; cdr3_aa: CASSLRGNSNQPQHF; d_call: NA; v_call: TRBV12-3/TRBV12-4; clone_size: few; j_call: TRBJ1-5